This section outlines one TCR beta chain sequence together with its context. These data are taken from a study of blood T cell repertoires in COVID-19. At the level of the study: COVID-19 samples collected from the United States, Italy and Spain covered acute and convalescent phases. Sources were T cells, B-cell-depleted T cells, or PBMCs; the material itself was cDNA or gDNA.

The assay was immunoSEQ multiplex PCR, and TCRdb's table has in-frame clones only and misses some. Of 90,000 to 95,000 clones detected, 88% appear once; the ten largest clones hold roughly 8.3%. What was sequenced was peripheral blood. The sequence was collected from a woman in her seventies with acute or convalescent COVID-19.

CDR3 sequence reads: CASSSPQGRNTIYF. The CDR3 DNA follows: TGTGCCAGCAGCTCCCCGCAGGGCCGAAACACCATATATTTT. The rearrangement links TRBV7-9 to TRBJ1-3; TRBD1 is a possible D gene (5 bases). V was trimmed by 4 bases and J by 5 bases, leaving 12 bases between them. Looked up from germline, CDR1 is SEHNR and CDR2 is FQNEAQ (reference sequence). The CDR3 runs 14 residues.